Listed here are 10 T cell receptor beta chains from one sample, sequenced in a study of long-term antiretroviral therapy in people with HIV. Runs used v3.0 of the immunoSEQ assay and were done at survey level. Profiled with immunoSEQ multiplex PCR; TCRdb holds only in-frame clones, not every one. The sample has some 14,000 clones, 76% seen once. Sequences were derived from unsorted PBMCs, sampled 3.1 years after starting antiretroviral therapy. All receptors derive from a man in his forties with HIV.

V is TRBV10-3 and J is TRBJ2-3; maybe TRBD1 (6 bases). CDR1 ENHRY and CDR2 SYGVKD come from the germline V gene. The CDR3 sequence is 15 residues long. The V and J ends lost 6 bases and 0 bases respectively, with 13 bases between them. This chain's CDR3 is CAISKDSVSTDTQYF. CDR3 in DNA: TGTGCCATCAGCAAGGACAGTGTTAGCACAGATACGCAGTATTTT.

This clone has a handful of counts. The chain recombines TRBV19 with TRBJ1-4; no clear D gene. This CDR3 has 10 amino acids. Between the trimmed V and J ends, which lost 7 bases and 7 bases, there was a span of 4 bases. CDR1 and CDR2 from the germline V gene are LNHDA and SQIVND (reference sequence). As DNA, the CDR3 is TGTGCCAGTAAGGCTGAAAAACTGTTTTTT. It is translated as CASKAEKLFF.

This rearrangement joins TRBV12-5 to TRBJ1-3; D is possibly TRBD1 (5 bases). Trimming took 3 bases from V and 2 from J, leaving 8 bases between them. The CDR3 length is 14 residues. CDR1 LGHNT and CDR2 FRNRAP come from the germline V gene. Written as DNA, the CDR3 is TGTGCTAGTGGTTTCGGAGGGGCTGGAAACACCATATATTTT. It is translated as CASGFGGAGNTIYF.

This chain links TRBV19 with TRBJ1-6, with D tentatively TRBD1 (6 bases). Germline values: CDR1 LNHDA, CDR2 SQIVND (reference sequence). Trimming left V 2 bases short and J 10 bases short, with 15 bases between. The CDR3 has 15 amino acids. The CDR3 nucleotides read TGTGCCAGTAGTATAACCCGACAGGCGGAATCACCCCTCCACTTT. This sequence encodes CASSITRQAESPLHF.

CDR3 loop: CASSERSGANEQFF. DNA for the CDR3: TGTGCCAGCAGTGAACGGAGCGGGGCCAATGAGCAGTTCTTC. The V call is TRBV6-1, the J call TRBJ2-1, with 7 bases identical to TRBD2. Unmatched junction bases numbered 4, after V lost 2 bases and J lost 6 bases. This CDR3 spans 14 amino acids. From germline, CDR1 is MNHNS and CDR2 SASEGT.

The chain couples TRBV25-1 to TRBJ1-2; D is uncertain. The CDR3 runs 16 residues. CDR1 MGHDK and CDR2 SYGVNS come from the germline V gene. V was cut by 0 bases and J by 4 bases, with 15 bases left in between. The CDR3 is CASSEYRVSPGYGYTF. The CDR3 DNA is TGTGCCAGCAGTGAATATAGGGTGAGCCCCGGCTATGGCTACACCTTC.

DNA of the CDR3: TGTGCCAGCAGCTTGACCGGACAGCTCTATGGCTACACCTTC. It specifies CASSLTGQLYGYTF. This chain links TRBV5-6 with TRBJ1-2, with TRBD1 as a possible D gene (6 bases). Trimming removed 1 base from V and 4 bases from J, with 11 bases in between. The CDR3 covers 14 residues. In germline, CDR1 is SGHDT, CDR2 YYEEEE.

This chain uses TRBV19 with TRBJ1-2, with 11 bases aligning to TRBD1. Per germline, CDR1 LNHDA and CDR2 SQIVND (reference sequence). The CDR3 spans 14 residues. V lost 7 bases and J lost 5; bases outside the gene matches: 6. CDR3 coding DNA: TGTGCCAGTACCCGGACAGGGGGCGGATATGGCTACACCTTC. Protein sequence: CASTRTGGGYGYTF.

The V and J genes are TRBV4-1 and TRBJ2-7, with TRBD1 identical over 8 bases. V shed 0 bases, J shed 2 bases, and the junction held 6 bases outside the gene matches. The CDR3 sequence is 16 residues long. The V gene's germline CDR1 is MGHRA and CDR2 YSYEKL. The CDR3, as DNA: TGCGCCAGCAGCCAAGATCACGGGACAGGTACCTACGAGCAGTACTTC. Residues: CASSQDHGTGTYEQYF.

The chain links TRBV10-3 to TRBJ2-1; 9 bases map to TRBD1. Losses at the gene ends were 3 bases for V and 7 bases for J; bases not matched to a gene: 7. The CDR3 is made up of 15 amino acids. The germline V gene has CDR1 ENHRY and CDR2 SYGVKD. CDR3 bases: TGTGCCATCAGTGACTCCGGGACAGGGACTAATGAGCAGTTCTTC. The encoded protein is CAISDSGTGTNEQFF.